These T cell receptor beta chains were read from a single sample in a study of early T cells in non-severe SARS-CoV-2 infection. Via MiXCR, TCRdb re-called the 5' RACE reads, giving one row per CDR3 protein. This table holds tens of thousands of distinct CDR3 sequences, approximately 10% found once. The sequenced sample consisted of whole blood. Receptors originate from an adult who was a healthcare worker with PCR-confirmed SARS-CoV-2 infection or an uninfected control (not recorded which). The CDR3 runs from the conserved cysteine through the conserved F or W.

V: TRBV21-1; CDR3: CASRNKTGRDPIEAFF
V: TRBV28; CDR3: CASSLSAYNSPLHF
V: TRBV5-4; CDR3: CASESAGGRNEQFF
V: TRBV28; CDR3: CASSMGQGARETQYF
V: TRBV21-1; CDR3: CARADFSYEQYF
V: TRBV20-1; CDR3: CSAKQRGPSYNEQFF
V: TRBV6-4; CDR3: CASSVMSQGNEQFF
V: TRBV3-1; CDR3: CASSQVWVSGANVLTF
V: TRBV28; CDR3: CASSFSRTGQQETQYF
V: TRBV6-2/TRBV6-3; CDR3: CASSYMDNYGYTF
V: TRBV5-1; CDR3: CASSPTGPTNEKLFF
V: TRBV9; CDR3: CASSVGFSTLYEQYF
V: TRBV24-1; CDR3: CATSGDVTDTQYF
V: TRBV7-2; CDR3: CASSLGDSRTTEQYF
V: TRBV30; CDR3: CAWRDRQGDPYF
V: TRBV2; CDR3: CASSVRQVEAFF
V: TRBV29-1; CDR3: CSVSTGGYNQPQHF
V: TRBV5-1; CDR3: CASSLDFGELFF
V: TRBV10-1; CDR3: CASRFWETQYF
V: TRBV4-2; CDR3: CASTLRLAGYNEQFF
V: TRBV28; CDR3: CASSLSVIGYGYTF
V: TRBV25-1; CDR3: CASSERGRVLDQPQHF
V: TRBV7-2; CDR3: CASSRQDKSTDTQYF
V: TRBV20-1; CDR3: CSARDLAGWDYGYTF
V: TRBV27; CDR3: CASSSSSRGSNEQFF
V: TRBV14; CDR3: CASRSDRGEQYF
V: TRBV6-2/TRBV6-3; CDR3: CASSSGTSTDTQYF
V: TRBV6-6; CDR3: CASTSTDTQYF
V: TRBV7-9; CDR3: CASSPIPLGGWAGYTF
V: TRBV7-9; CDR3: CASSLLEHTQYF
V: TRBV29-1; CDR3: CSVDMGEPYGYTF
V: TRBV7-4; CDR3: CASSLIRRTNTEAFF
V: TRBV20-1; CDR3: CSAAGTSGITDTQYF
V: TRBV2; CDR3: CASSLEADSPLHF
V: TRBV28; CDR3: CASSLIAGQGAKKLFF
V: TRBV20-1; CDR3: CSARDSDRGNTEAFF
V: TRBV11-1; CDR3: CASSLGLGQPQHF
V: TRBV5-1; CDR3: CASSSLLLSTDTQYF
V: TRBV29-1; CDR3: CSTRTGGTGELFF
V: TRBV9; CDR3: CASSVEQGAISYNEQFF
V: TRBV5-1; CDR3: CASSFSGPYEQYF